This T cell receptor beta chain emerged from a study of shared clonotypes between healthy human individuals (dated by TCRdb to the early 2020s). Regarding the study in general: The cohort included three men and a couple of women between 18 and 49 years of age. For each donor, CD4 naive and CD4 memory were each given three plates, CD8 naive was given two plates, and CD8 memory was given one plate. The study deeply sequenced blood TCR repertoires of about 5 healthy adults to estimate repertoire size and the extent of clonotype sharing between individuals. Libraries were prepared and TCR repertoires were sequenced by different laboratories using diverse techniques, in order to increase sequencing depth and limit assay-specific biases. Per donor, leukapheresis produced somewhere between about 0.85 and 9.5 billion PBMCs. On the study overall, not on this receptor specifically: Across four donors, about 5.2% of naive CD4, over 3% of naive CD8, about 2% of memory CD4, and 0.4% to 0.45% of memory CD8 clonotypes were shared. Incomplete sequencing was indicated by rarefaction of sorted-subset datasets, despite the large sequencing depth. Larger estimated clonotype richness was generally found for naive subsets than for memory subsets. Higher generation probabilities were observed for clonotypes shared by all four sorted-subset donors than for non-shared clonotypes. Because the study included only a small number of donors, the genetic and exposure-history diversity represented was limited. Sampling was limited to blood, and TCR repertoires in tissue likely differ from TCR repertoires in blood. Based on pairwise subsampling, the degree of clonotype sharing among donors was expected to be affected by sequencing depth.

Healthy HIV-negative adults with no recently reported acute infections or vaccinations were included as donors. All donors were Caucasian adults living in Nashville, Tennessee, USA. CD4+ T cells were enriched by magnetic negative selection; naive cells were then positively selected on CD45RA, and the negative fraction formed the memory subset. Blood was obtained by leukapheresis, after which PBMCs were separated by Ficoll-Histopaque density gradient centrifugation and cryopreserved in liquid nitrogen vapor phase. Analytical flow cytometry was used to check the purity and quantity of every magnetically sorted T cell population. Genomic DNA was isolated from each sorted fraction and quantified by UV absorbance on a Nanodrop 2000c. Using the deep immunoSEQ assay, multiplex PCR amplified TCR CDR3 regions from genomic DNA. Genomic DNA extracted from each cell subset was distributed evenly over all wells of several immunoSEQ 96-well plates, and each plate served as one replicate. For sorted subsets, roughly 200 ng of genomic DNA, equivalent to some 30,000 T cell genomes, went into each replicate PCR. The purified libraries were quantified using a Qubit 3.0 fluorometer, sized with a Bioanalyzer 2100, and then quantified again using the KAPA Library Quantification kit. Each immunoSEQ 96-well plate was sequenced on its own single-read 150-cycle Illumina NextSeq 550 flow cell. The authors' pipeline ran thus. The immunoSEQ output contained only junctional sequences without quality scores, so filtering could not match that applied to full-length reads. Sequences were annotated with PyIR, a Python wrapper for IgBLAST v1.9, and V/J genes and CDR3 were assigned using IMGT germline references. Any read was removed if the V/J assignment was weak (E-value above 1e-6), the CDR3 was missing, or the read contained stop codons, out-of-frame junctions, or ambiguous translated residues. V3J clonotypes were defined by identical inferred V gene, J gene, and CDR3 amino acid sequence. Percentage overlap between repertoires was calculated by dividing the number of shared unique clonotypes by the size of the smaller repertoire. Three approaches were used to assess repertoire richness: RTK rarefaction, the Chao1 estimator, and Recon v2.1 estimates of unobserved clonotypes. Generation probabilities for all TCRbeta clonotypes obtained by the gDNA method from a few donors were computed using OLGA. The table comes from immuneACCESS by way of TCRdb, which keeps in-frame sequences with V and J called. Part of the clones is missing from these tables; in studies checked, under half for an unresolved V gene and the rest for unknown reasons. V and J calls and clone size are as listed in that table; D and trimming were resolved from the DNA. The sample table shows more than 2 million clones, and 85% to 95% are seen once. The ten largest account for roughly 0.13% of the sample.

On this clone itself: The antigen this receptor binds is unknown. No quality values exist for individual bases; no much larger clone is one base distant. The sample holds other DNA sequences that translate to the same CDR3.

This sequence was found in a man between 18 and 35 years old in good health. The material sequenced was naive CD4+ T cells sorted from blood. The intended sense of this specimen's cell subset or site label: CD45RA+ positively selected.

The DNA reads TGTGCCAGCTCACCACTAGGGACCTACGAGCAGTACTTC. This codes for CASSPLGTYEQYF. The sequence is built from TRBV18 and TRBJ2-7; the D gene lacks a confident call. The germline V gene sets CDR1 to KGHSH and CDR2 to LQKENI. From its cysteine to its phenylalanine, the CDR3 spans 13 amino acids. Just the 39-base CDR3 DNA is kept, in frame starting at base 1. Trimming takes 1 base from V and 2 bases from J, and the germline ends sit 6 bases apart.